Shown below are 26 T cell receptor beta chains from a single sample sequenced in a study of CD8 T cells in ankylosing spondylitis. MiXCR, applied by TCRdb to the 5' RACE reads, yields one record per CDR3 protein. The data show 700,000 to 850,000 distinct CDR3 sequences, roughly 12% seen once. Notes on the study in general: About 8 highly homologous variants formed a TCR beta motif that appeared characteristic of ankylosing spondylitis blood.

Antigens of these TCRs are unknown. Sequences were obtained from blood, either unsorted or a sorted T cell fraction (not recorded which). The source of these receptors is a male donor with ankylosing spondylitis.

Only a few counts were recorded for this clonotype. The rearrangement joins TRBV15 to TRBJ1-2; D remains ambiguous. Trimming cost V 0 bases and J 2 bases, with 13 bases left between them. Looked up from germline, CDR1 is LNHNV and CDR2 is YYDKDF (reference sequence). The CDR3 contains 16 residues. The CDR3 DNA reads as TGTGCCACCAGCAGAGATTTGGAAGGAGGGAACTATGGCTACACCTTC. The encoded protein is CATSRDLEGGNYGYTF.

This clonotype was detected a few times. The chain uses TRBV7-2 and TRBJ2-2; TRBD2 might be the D (6 bases). Germline CDR1 SGHTA, CDR2 FQGNSA. The CDR3 loop spans 14 amino acids. With 4 bases removed from V and 6 bases from J, the gap between germline ends came to 12 bases. In DNA form, the CDR3 reads TGTGCCAGCAGCTGGGACTCGAGATCCGGGGAGCTGTTTTTT. This translates into CASSWDSRSGELFF.

The chain has TRBV6-5 and TRBJ1-2; 10 nucleotides agree with TRBD1. Germline values: CDR1 MNHEY, CDR2 SVGAGI. The CDR3 covers 14 residues. V dropped 2 bases and J dropped 5; count of bases not matched to a gene: 2. The CDR3 sequence: CASSYGQGEYGYTF. The DNA for the CDR3 is TGTGCCAGCAGTTACGGACAGGGGGAGTATGGCTACACCTTC.

The gene calls are TRBV7-2 and TRBJ1-6, with no clear D. V dropped 2 bases and J dropped 3 bases, with 2 bases sitting between them. The CDR3 is 13 amino acids. Germline values: CDR1 SGHTA, CDR2 FQGNSA. The CDR3, as DNA: TGTGCCAGCAGCTTACACTATAATTCACCCCTCCACTTT. Translation: CASSLHYNSPLHF.

The V gene is TRBV6-2 or TRBV6-3, the J gene TRBJ1-1; unclear D gene. Trimming took off 7 bases at V and 3 bases at J, with 15 bases between the two ends. From germline, CDR1 is MNHEY and CDR2 SVGEGT. The CDR3 length is 14 residues. The CDR3 coding sequence is TGTGCCAGCATCCCCAACAAAAGGGACACTGAAGCTTTCTTT. Its translation: CASIPNKRDTEAFF.

This clonotype was counted only a few times. The CDR3 sequence is CSASKDPIQETQYF. CDR3 bases: TGCAGTGCTAGCAAGGACCCGATTCAAGAGACCCAGTACTTC. The rearrangement uses TRBV20-1 and TRBJ2-5; D not resolved. The V end lost 3 bases, the J end lost 2 bases, and 13 bases lay between the germline ends. From germline, CDR1 is DFQATT and CDR2 SNEGSKA (reference sequence). The CDR3 has 14 residues.

This clonotype was seen a handful of times. DNA of the CDR3: TGTGCCAGCAGAGACAGGGGGCGCGGGTACACTGAAGCTTTCTTT. Translating gives CASRDRGRGYTEAFF. The chain uses TRBV28 and TRBJ1-1; 10 bases agree with TRBD1. This CDR3 contains 15 residues. The junction had 7 bases not matched to a gene; V was cut back by 6 bases and J by 3 bases. The germline CDR1 and CDR2 sequences are MDHEN and SYDVKM. Combining the CDR3 with reference TRBV28 and TRBJ1-1 gives the whole variable domain DVKVTQSSRYLVKRTGEKVFLECVQDMDHENMFWYRQDPGLGLRLIYFSYDVKMKEKGDIPEGYSVSREKKERFSLILESASTNQTSMYLCASRDRGRGYTEAFFGQGTRLTVV.

The chain joins TRBV20-1 to TRBJ2-1; 13 bases align to TRBD2. V shed 5 bases and J 9 bases; nucleotides not matched to a gene: 7. CDR1 and CDR2 (germline): DFQATT, SNEGSKA (reference sequence). The CDR3 length is 14 residues. In nucleotides, the CDR3 is TGCAGTGCTCATGGACTAGCGGGAGTAATTGAGCAGTTCTTC. This encodes CSAHGLAGVIEQFF.

This chain links TRBV18 with TRBJ2-3, with D perhaps TRBD2 (5 bases). Trimming stripped 3 bases from V and 4 bases from J, with 17 bases between. The CDR3 sequence is 16 residues long. Looked up from germline, CDR1 is KGHSH and CDR2 is LQKENI. The CDR3 DNA reads TGTGCCAGCTCACCGTTGAGCGGTCCCACAGCAGATACGCAGTATTTT. Its translation is CASSPLSGPTADTQYF.

This clonotype was seen at least ten times. V usage is TRBV5-4 and J usage is TRBJ1-2; D is uncertain. V was pared by 3 bases and J by 3 bases, with 9 bases between. Germline V gives CDR1 SGHNT, CDR2 YYREEE (reference sequence). The CDR3 consists of 13 residues. CDR3 amino acids: CASSSRFHYGYTF. CDR3 coding DNA: TGTGCCAGCAGCTCCAGGTTCCACTATGGCTACACCTTC.

Comment on this clonotype: Germline is not matched at one junction end, which may reflect a read error. The V gene is TRBV7-7, the J gene TRBJ2-5; perhaps TRBD1 as D (5 bases). The CDR3 has 14 amino acids. CDR1 and CDR2 (germline): SSHAT, FNYEAQ (reference sequence). CDR3 in DNA: TGTGCTAGCAGCCCCCTAGGGGCCTTAGAGACCCAGTACTTC. This gives the protein CASSPLGALETQYF.

This clonotype was seen more than once but under ten times. The chain has TRBV29-1 and TRBJ1-3; maybe TRBD1 (6 bases). Germline V gives CDR1 SQVTM, CDR2 ANQGSEA. This CDR3 has 13 amino acids. The ends were cut back, 4 bases at V and 8 bases at J, with 15 bases in the middle. CDR3 amino acids: CSVARTDRDTIYF. Here the CDR3 DNA reads TGCAGCGTTGCACGGACAGATAGGGACACCATATATTTT.

This chain uses TRBV19 with TRBJ1-1, with unresolved D. From germline, CDR1 is LNHDA and CDR2 SQIVND (reference sequence). The CDR3 spans 13 residues. Trimming stripped 3 bases from V and 2 bases from J, with 7 bases between. The CDR3 bases are TGTGCCAGTAGTATTACAGTTAACACTGAAGCTTTCTTT. It encodes CASSITVNTEAFF.

This clonotype was counted a few times. The gene calls are TRBV10-1 and TRBJ1-3, with no clear D. The length of the CDR3 is 14 residues. Trimming stripped 5 bases from V and 0 bases from J, with 8 bases between. Germline CDR1 is WNHNN and CDR2 is SYGVQD (reference sequence). The CDR3, as DNA: TGCGCCAGCAGTCCGGGTCACTCTGGAAACACCATATATTTT. Translation: CASSPGHSGNTIYF.

There are many counts of this clonotype. The chain combines TRBV12-3 or TRBV12-4 with TRBJ1-1, with D perhaps matching TRBD1 (5 bases). The CDR3 contains 15 residues. Trimming left V 3 bases short and J 1 base short, with 12 bases between. The CDR3 spells CASSFAATANTEAFF. In nucleotides, the CDR3 is TGTGCCAGCAGTTTTGCCGCGACAGCGAACACTGAAGCTTTCTTT.

The table lists this clonotype with a few counts. V is TRBV3-1 and J is TRBJ1-1; no reliable D call. The germline V gene encodes CDR1 LGHDT and CDR2 YNNKEL (reference sequence). This CDR3 is 13 amino acids long. V was shortened by 4 bases and J by 3 bases, with 9 bases between the two germline ends. The CDR3 sequence: CASSRNEDTEAFF. CDR3 DNA: TGTGCCAGCAGCCGAAACGAGGACACTGAAGCTTTCTTT.

The chain joins TRBV24-1 to TRBJ2-3; D tentatively reads TRBD1 or TRBD2 (5 bases each). Germline loops: CDR1 KGHDR, CDR2 SFDVKD. V was cut by 4 bases and J by 7 bases, with 14 bases left in between. The CDR3 has 14 residues. In DNA form, the CDR3 reads TGTGCCACCAGTGAGGGACGGGGAGTCAATACGCAGTATTTT. It is translated as CATSEGRGVNTQYF.

This clonotype has just a few counts. The rearrangement uses TRBV6-5 and TRBJ1-4; D gene unclear. The V end lost 0 bases, the J end lost 3 bases, and 11 bases lay between the germline ends. The CDR3 spans 16 residues. Germline CDR1 is MNHEY and CDR2 is SVGAGI. The CDR3 region has the DNA TGTGCCAGCAGTTACTCACCGACGGACCCTAATGAAAAACTGTTTTTT. This translates into CASSYSPTDPNEKLFF.

The chain links TRBV6-5 to TRBJ1-2; D possibly corresponds to TRBD1 (6 bases). The CDR3 has 16 residues. Germline V gives CDR1 MNHEY, CDR2 SVGAGI. Trimming pared 0 bases from V and 2 bases from J, leaving 13 bases between. The chain's CDR3 is CASSYSGGRANYGYTF. Here the CDR3 DNA reads TGTGCCAGCAGTTACTCGGGGGGCAGGGCAAACTATGGCTACACCTTC.

The sample holds a few counts of this clonotype. The rearrangement joins TRBV9 to TRBJ2-5; 12 nucleotides agree with TRBD1. V dropped 4 bases and J dropped 5; count of bases not matched to a gene: 6. Germline CDR1 is SGDLS and CDR2 is YYNGEE. The CDR3 runs 15 residues. DNA for the CDR3: TGTGCCAGCAGCCCCGGGACAGGGGGCAGTGAGACCCAGTACTTC. Translated: CASSPGTGGSETQYF. Combining the CDR3 with reference TRBV9 and TRBJ2-5 gives the whole variable domain DSGVTQTPKHLITATGQRVTLRCSPRSGDLSVYWYQQSLDQGLQFLIQYYNGEERAKGNILERFSAQQFPDLHSELNLSSLELGDSALYFCASSPGTGGSETQYFGPGTRLLVL.

This clonotype was picked up a small number of times. The chain is built from TRBV18 and TRBJ2-3; D gene unclear. The V end was cut by 1 base, the J end by 3 bases, with 8 bases between. Germline lookup yields CDR1 KGHSH and CDR2 LQKENI. The CDR3 totals 14 residues. The CDR3 protein is CASSPRLQTDTQYF. In DNA form, the CDR3 reads TGTGCCAGCTCACCACGACTTCAGACAGATACGCAGTATTTT.

The rearrangement joins TRBV20-1 to TRBJ1-4; D may be TRBD1 (6 bases). The CDR3 covers 15 residues. V lost 3 bases, J lost 5 bases, and 16 bases lay in between. Germline V gene lookup returns CDR1 DFQATT and CDR2 SNEGSKA (reference sequence). The CDR3 here is CSASRPEQGNEKLFF. For the CDR3, the DNA is TGCAGTGCTAGCCGACCGGAACAGGGAAATGAAAAACTGTTTTTT.

This clonotype appeared a few times. The V and J genes are TRBV7-2 and TRBJ2-7, with a possible D match to TRBD1 (7 bases). Germline V gene sequence: CDR1 SGHTA, CDR2 FQGNSA. Trimming stripped 2 bases from V and 4 bases from J, with 12 bases between. This CDR3 region has 14 residues. The CDR3 is CASSLQGGRYEQYF. CDR3 coding DNA: TGTGCCAGCAGCTTACAGGGGGGACGTTACGAGCAGTACTTC. Looking up the rest from reference TRBV7-2 and TRBJ2-7 gives the full variable domain: GAGVSQSPSNKVTEKGKDVELRCDPISGHTALYWYRQSLGQGLEFLIYFQGNSAPDKSGLPSDRFSAERTGGSVSTLTIQRTQQEDSAVYLCASSLQGGRYEQYFGPGTRLTVT.

This sequence joins TRBV20-1 and TRBJ2-1, with D perhaps matching TRBD2 (6 bases). With 1 base removed from V and 2 bases from J, the gap between germline ends came to 12 bases. This CDR3 spans 15 amino acids. The germline gives CDR1 DFQATT, CDR2 SNEGSKA (reference sequence). CDR3 DNA sequence: TGCAGTGCTAGAGTACACGGGAGACCCTACAATGAGCAGTTCTTC. Protein product: CSARVHGRPYNEQFF.

The gene calls are TRBV15 and TRBJ2-7; TRBD2 aligns across 9 bases. The CDR3 is made up of 19 amino acids. Unmatched junction bases numbered 14, after V lost 1 base and J lost 1 base. Germline V gene sequence: CDR1 LNHNV, CDR2 YYDKDF (reference sequence). CDR3 loop: CATSRALAGPPRDSYEQYF. CDR3 bases: TGTGCCACCAGCAGAGCCCTAGCGGGGCCACCCAGGGATTCCTACGAGCAGTACTTC.

The chain links TRBV4-1 to TRBJ2-3; unclear D gene. The V end lost 8 bases, the J end lost 6 bases, and 6 bases lay between the germline ends. Looked up from germline, CDR1 is MGHRA and CDR2 is YSYEKL. There are 10 residues in the CDR3. CDR3 DNA: TGCGCCAGCCTGGGGGATACGCAGTATTTT. Encoded protein: CASLGDTQYF.